This T cell receptor (beta chain) was sequenced for a study of shared clonotypes between healthy human individuals. Turning to the study itself: The people who gave samples were two women and a few men aged 18 to 49. A donor's plate count was three for CD4 naive and three for CD4 memory; CD8 naive had two and CD8 memory one.

It was CD45RO-negative cells, positively selected for CCR7, that made up naive CD8 cells, with terminally differentiated effector memory CD45RA+ cells excluded. Whole-study findings and limits: Non-shared clonotypes showed lower generation probabilities than clonotypes common to all four donors.

On this clone: Its specificity is unknown.

Some clones are missing from TCRdb's copy, which holds only in-frame ones; the method was immunoSEQ multiplex PCR. Of approximately 2,000,000 clones listed, just under 95% were seen once; the top ten hold about 1.7%. Sequenced material: naive CD8+ T cells from PBMCs. The source of this sequence is a young man in good health. Some clones in this sample may be carry-over from other donors' samples.

CDR3 bases: TGCGCCAGCAGCTTATGGGGGGCAGACTATGGCTACACCTTC. Translating gives CASSLWGADYGYTF. The chain carries TRBV5-1 and TRBJ1-2; a possible D gene is TRBD1 (6 bases). This CDR3 is built from 14 residues. V was trimmed by 2 bases and J by 3 bases, leaving 11 bases between them. Germline loops: CDR1 SGHRS, CDR2 YFSETQ.